Listed here are 24 T cell receptor beta chains from one sample, sequenced in a study of early T cells in non-severe SARS-CoV-2 infection. TCRdb re-analysed the 5' RACE reads in MiXCR, keeping a single row per CDR3 protein. The sample records roughly 100,000 distinct CDR3 sequences, approximately 13% being singletons. Sequenced input: whole blood. Receptors originate from an adult who was a healthcare worker with PCR-confirmed SARS-CoV-2 infection or an uninfected control (not recorded which).

The rearrangement joins TRBV9 to TRBJ2-2, with a tentative D call TRBD2 (6 bases). The CDR3 runs 16 residues. Per the germline V gene, CDR1 is SGDLS and CDR2 is YYNGEE. V was trimmed by 4 bases and J by 1 base, leaving 14 bases between them. The CDR3 nucleotides read TGTGCCAGCAGCCCAATGGTTAGCGGGAACACCGGGGAGCTGTTTTTT. Translated, it gives CASSPMVSGNTGELFF.

The chain has TRBV4-1 and TRBJ2-6; the D is unclear. Germline CDR1 reads MGHRA; CDR2 reads YSYEKL. V lost 1 base and J 0 bases, leaving 10 bases between the germline ends. There are 17 residues in the CDR3. In DNA, the CDR3 is TGCGCCAGCAGCCAAGGGCAGGTCCCCTCTGGGGCCAACGTCCTGACTTTC. This codes for CASSQGQVPSGANVLTF.

This clonotype was observed at least ten times. The chain joins TRBV18 to TRBJ2-7, with 7 bases that match TRBD1. The CDR3 runs to 14 residues. Germline lookup yields CDR1 KGHSH and CDR2 LQKENI. V lost 3 bases, J lost 1 base, and 3 bases stayed unmatched. CDR3 DNA: TGTGCCAGCTCACCCGAGGGACAGTCCTACGAGCAGTACTTC. Translated, it gives CASSPEGQSYEQYF.

V is TRBV28 and J is TRBJ1-6; D gene uncertain. Trimming left V 7 bases short and J 4 bases short, with 11 bases between. The germline CDR1 and CDR2 sequences are MDHEN and SYDVKM. This CDR3 spans 14 amino acids. The CDR3 protein is CASNRADYNSPLHF. The CDR3 DNA is TGTGCCAGCAACCGGGCCGATTATAATTCACCCCTCCACTTT. The full variable domain, rest sourced from reference TRBV28 and TRBJ1-6, is DVKVTQSSRYLVKRTGEKVFLECVQDMDHENMFWYRQDPGLGLRLIYFSYDVKMKEKGDIPEGYSVSREKKERFSLILESASTNQTSMYLCASNRADYNSPLHFGNGTRLTVT.

V is TRBV20-1 and J is TRBJ2-5; the D call may be TRBD1 or TRBD2 (5 bases each). V dropped 1 base and J dropped 0 bases, with 9 bases sitting between them. The CDR3 length is 14 residues. From germline, CDR1 is DFQATT and CDR2 SNEGSKA (reference sequence). The CDR3 bases are TGCAGTGCTAGAGGGGACCTTAACCAAGAGACCCAGTACTTC. This gives the protein CSARGDLNQETQYF.

This clonotype was observed many times. The rearrangement joins TRBV5-1 to TRBJ1-4; 7 bases line up with TRBD1. The CDR3 length is 15 residues. After removal of 4 bases from V and 0 bases from J, the junction contained 3 bases not matched to a gene. Germline lookup yields CDR1 SGHRS and CDR2 YFSETQ. The CDR3 coding sequence is TGCGCCAGCAGCCCGGGACAGCCAACTAATGAAAAACTGTTTTTT. Protein sequence: CASSPGQPTNEKLFF.

The V call is TRBV6-2 or TRBV6-3, the J call TRBJ2-3, with 9 positions matching TRBD2. The germline V gene encodes CDR1 MNHEY and CDR2 SVGEGT. This CDR3 has 15 amino acids. Trimming at V came to 5 bases and at J to 5 bases, leaving 8 bases not matched to a gene. CDR3 nucleotide sequence: TGTGCCAGCAGTCCTTCCCTAGCGGGGATAGATACGCAGTATTTT. Amino acid sequence: CASSPSLAGIDTQYF.

The chain couples TRBV5-1 to TRBJ2-2; D not certain. Germline CDR1 SGHRS, CDR2 YFSETQ. Trimming removed 0 bases from V and 3 bases from J, with 9 bases in between. This CDR3 region has 15 residues. The CDR3 DNA follows: TGCGCCAGCAGCTTGGTATCCCGTTACACCGGGGAGCTGTTTTTT. It yields the protein CASSLVSRYTGELFF.

This clonotype was counted many times. V usage is TRBV20-1 and J usage is TRBJ1-4, with D hard to call. V was trimmed by 0 bases and J by 6 bases, leaving 11 bases between them. This CDR3 comprises 14 residues. Germline assignment: CDR1 DFQATT and CDR2 SNEGSKA (reference sequence). The chain's CDR3 is CSARDRVFYEKLFF. DNA for the CDR3: TGCAGTGCTAGAGATCGGGTGTTCTATGAAAAACTGTTTTTT.

J is TRBJ2-1 and V is TRBV7-6, with 11 bases matching TRBD2. Germline V gene lookup returns CDR1 SGHVS and CDR2 FNYEAQ. The CDR3 covers 16 residues. The V gene end was trimmed by 2 bases and the J gene end by 5 bases; junction bases not matched to a gene: 5. CDR3 sequence (DNA): TGTGCCAGCAGCTTATACCTAGCGGGGGGTAACAATGAGCAGTTCTTC. This translates into CASSLYLAGGNNEQFF.

This clonotype came up a few times. The chain recombines TRBV11-2 with TRBJ2-1; D possibly matches TRBD1 or TRBD2 (6 bases each). The CDR3 contains 15 residues. CDR1 and CDR2 (germline): SGHAT, FQNNGV. V lost 4 bases, J lost 10 bases, and 20 bases lay in between. In DNA form, the CDR3 reads TGTGCCAGCAGCTGGGGGGCACTAGACGTGGGAGAGCAGTTCTTC. Translated: CASSWGALDVGEQFF.

This clonotype was picked up many times. The chain joins TRBV20-1 to TRBJ2-3, with D perhaps matching TRBD1 or TRBD2 (5 bases each). The CDR3 has 16 residues. Trimming stripped 4 bases from V and 2 bases from J, with 19 bases between. The V gene's germline CDR1 is DFQATT and CDR2 SNEGSKA (reference sequence). The CDR3 is CSANVLAGDATDTQYF. In DNA, the CDR3 is TGCAGTGCTAACGTCCTCGCCGGGGACGCCACAGATACGCAGTATTTT.

The chain recombines TRBV9 with TRBJ2-3; TRBD2 agrees at 7 bases. The J segment lost 3 bases and the V segment lost 7 bases, leaving 2 bases of the junction unmatched. The CDR3 sequence is 12 residues long. The germline gives CDR1 SGDLS, CDR2 YYNGEE. Written as DNA, the CDR3 is TGTGCCAGCCGGGGGGTAACAGATACGCAGTATTTT. Protein: CASRGVTDTQYF.

This clonotype was counted at least ten times. Relative to the germline gene, one junction end is altered; a read error may explain this. The chain combines TRBV28 with TRBJ2-7; maybe TRBD1 (5 bases). The CDR3 spans 14 residues. Looked up from germline, CDR1 is MDHEN and CDR2 is SYDVKM. CDR3 sequence reads: CASRLFDSSYEQYF. CDR3 sequence (DNA): TGTGCCAGCAGATTATTTGACAGCTCCTACGAGCAGTACTTC.

On this clonotype itself: A much larger clone sits a single nucleotide away, making a read error possible. V gene TRBV19 combines with J gene TRBJ1-1; D is unresolved. The V gene's germline CDR1 is LNHDA and CDR2 SQIVND (reference sequence). V lost 3 bases to trimming and J lost 5 bases, with 10 bases between them. This CDR3 spans 13 amino acids. The CDR3 spells CASSILYGTEAFF. The CDR3 DNA follows: TGTGCCAGTAGTATTTTGTATGGAACTGAAGCTTTCTTT. Complete variable domain (other parts from reference TRBV19 and TRBJ1-1): DGGITQSPKYLFRKEGQNVTLSCEQNLNHDAMYWYRQDPGQGLRLIYYSQIVNDFQKGDIAEGYSVSREKKESFPLTVTSAQKNPTAFYLCASSILYGTEAFFGQGTRLTVV.

In this sample, this clonotype turned up many times. The chain recombines TRBV28 with TRBJ2-7; D perhaps matches TRBD1 (6 bases). The CDR3 is 13 residues long. Trimming shortened V by 6 bases and J by 6 bases, and 15 bases separated the two germline ends. Per the germline V gene, CDR1 is MDHEN and CDR2 is SYDVKM. CDR3 residues: CASSQRGQPEQYF. In DNA form, the CDR3 reads TGTGCCAGCAGCCAAAGAGGACAGCCCGAGCAGTACTTC.

This clonotype was recorded many times. The rearrangement uses TRBV5-1 and TRBJ2-3; possible D gene TRBD2, 6 bases. The CDR3 has 15 residues. The germline gives CDR1 SGHRS, CDR2 YFSETQ. Trimming shortened V by 7 bases and J by 1 base, and 16 bases separated the two germline ends. CDR3 protein: CASGETGLRTDTQYF. The CDR3 nucleotides are TGCGCCAGCGGTGAGACGGGACTCCGCACAGATACGCAGTATTTT.

This chain connects TRBV29-1 to TRBJ1-1; no reliable D call. The CDR3 has 11 amino acids. V lost 7 bases, J lost 0 bases, and 6 bases lay in between. Germline CDR1 SQVTM, CDR2 ANQGSEA. CDR3 in DNA: TGCAGCGCCATTCTGAACACTGAAGCTTTCTTT. This codes for CSAILNTEAFF. The full variable domain, its missing parts supplied by reference TRBV29-1 and TRBJ1-1, is SAVISQKPSRDICQRGTSLTIQCQVDSQVTMMFWYRQQPGQSLTLIATANQGSEATYESGFVIDKFPISRPNLTFSTLTVSNMSPEDSSIYLCSAILNTEAFFGQGTRLTVV.

The table lists this clonotype with many counts. V and J are TRBV4-1 and TRBJ2-1; 9 positions agree with TRBD1. Germline V gives CDR1 MGHRA, CDR2 YSYEKL. CDR3 length: 16 residues. V lost 2 bases to trimming and J lost 5 bases; unmatched junction nucleotides: 7. The CDR3 DNA reads TGCGCCAGCAGCCAACCTACGGGACAGGGCAACAATGAGCAGTTCTTC. Translating it yields CASSQPTGQGNNEQFF.

This chain connects TRBV2 to TRBJ2-7; D not resolved. This CDR3 is 14 amino acids long. V shed 5 bases and J shed 1 base, with 12 bases lying between them. Germline V gene sequence: CDR1 SNHLY, CDR2 FYNNEI. CDR3 coding DNA: TGTGCCAGCAGTCGCGATACGAGTTCCTACGAGCAGTACTTC. It is translated as CASSRDTSSYEQYF.

This clonotype was detected many times. The genes are TRBV2 and TRBJ2-1; TRBD2 is a possible D gene (6 bases). Germline-derived CDR1 and CDR2 are SNHLY and FYNNEI. V was pared by 9 bases and J by 7 bases, with 22 bases between. This CDR3 has 15 amino acids. CDR3 sequence reads: CASRSGLAIKNEQFF. The CDR3 region has the DNA TGTGCCAGTAGAAGCGGGCTAGCGATAAAGAATGAGCAGTTCTTC. The complete variable domain, with remaining parts taken from reference TRBV2 and TRBJ2-1, reads EPEVTQTPSHQVTQMGQEVILRCVPISNHLYFYWYRQILGQKVEFLVSFYNNEISEKSEIFDDQFSVERPDGSNFTLKIRSTKLEDSAMYFCASRSGLAIKNEQFFGPGTRLTVL.

As regards this clonotype: A read error may be the cause here, since a much bigger clone is one base away. The V call is TRBV20-1, the J call TRBJ2-7; TRBD1 agrees at 7 bases. Unmatched junction bases numbered 10, after V lost 1 base and J lost 4 bases. The CDR3 extends over 15 amino acids. The germline CDR1 and CDR2 sequences are DFQATT and SNEGSKA (reference sequence). The CDR3 is CSARGATGKYYEQYF. DNA for the CDR3: TGCAGTGCTAGAGGTGCGACAGGGAAATATTACGAGCAGTACTTC.

This clonotype occurred a few times. V gene TRBV9 combines with J gene TRBJ2-2; 15 bases fit TRBD2. From germline, CDR1 is SGDLS and CDR2 YYNGEE. The CDR3 contains 18 residues. The J segment lost 1 base and the V segment lost 3 bases, leaving 4 bases of the junction unmatched. CDR3 nucleotide sequence: TGTGCCAGCAGCGCGGGACTAGCGGGGGGTTTGAACACCGGGGAGCTGTTTTTT. Translating gives CASSAGLAGGLNTGELFF.

In this sample, this clonotype turned up many times. The rearrangement links TRBV4-1 to TRBJ2-7; no clear D. V lost 3 bases and J lost 5, with 17 bases in between. Germline V gives CDR1 MGHRA, CDR2 YSYEKL. The CDR3 has 15 amino acids. This CDR3 reads CASSHTEGPLNEQYF. Here the CDR3 DNA reads TGCGCCAGCAGCCACACCGAAGGGCCCCTAAACGAGCAGTACTTC.